The clone carrying this T cell receptor (beta chain) was recorded many times. The CDR3 is made up of 16 amino acids. Germline CDR1 reads MNHNS; CDR2 reads SASEGT. With V trimmed by 6 bases and J by 0 bases, 8 bases remained unmatched. The TCR beta CDR3 regions underwent amplification from RNA transcripts. Amplification began with first-round RT-PCR using HTBI primers, then second-round multiplex PCR was performed. TCRdb re-derived calls from the multiplex PCR reads in MiXCR, one entry per CDR3 protein. The sample lists roughly 300,000 distinct CDR3 sequences, 15% to 20% seen once, with around an eighth in the top ten. This sample is part of a study of Graves' ophthalmopathy and Graves' hyperthyroidism.

Material for sequencing was peripheral blood. The chain is built from TRBV6-1 and TRBJ1-3; 7 bases agree with TRBD1. The sequence was collected from an adult man with Graves' ophthalmopathy. CDR3 DNA: TGTGCCAGCAGAAACACAGGGGCGATCTCTGGAAACACCATATATTTT. Protein: CASRNTGAISGNTIYF.